This T cell receptor beta chain was found in a study of T cell repertoires in cytomegalovirus infection (dated by TCRdb to between 2018 and 2020). Some background on the complete study: Recently identified HLA-C-restricted CMV epitopes, whose presentation resists viral immunomodulation, were targeted by peptide stimulations together with well-studied HLA-B-restricted epitopes. Because public TCR beta signatures pointed to carriage of CMV infection together with the matching HLA type, the HLA type of each donor mattered for the analysis.

What this sample's treatment or condition label stands for: in vitro stimulation with specific CMV peptide epitopes to enrich CMV-specific T cells. The CDR3 runs 15 amino acids, cysteine and phenylalanine included. Only the CDR3 region is kept as DNA, spanning 45 bases read in frame from base 1. Compared with germline, V lacks 4 bases and J lacks 2 bases; bases without a gene match: 6. Taken from the germline V gene (reference sequence), the CDR1 and CDR2 loops are DFQATT and SNEGSKA. Sequencer: Illumina HiSeq 1500. TCRdb itself trimmed the public reads at Q25 with fastp, ran MiXCR and retained productive beta chains. Rows merge per CDR3 protein into single entries with the most common DNA and genes. The table for this sample lists hundreds of thousands of distinct CDR3 sequences; approximately 32% of them were counted only once. The top ten constitute around 12% of the sample. Here is what the overall study found, with its caveats: Cumulative frequency of public TCR beta family members discriminated carriers of CMV infection plus the relevant HLA type in this cohort and an independent approximately 370-donor cohort. The ex vivo response was dominated by HLA-C-restricted CMV-specific TCR beta clonotypes, and the single most frequent clonotype in two of eight donors was supplied by these HLA-C-restricted clonotypes.

Points on this clonotype: Its target antigen remains unknown. Within one base of it there is no much larger clone, and no base qualities were kept.

The rearranged chain carries TRBV20-1 and TRBJ2-4; 9 middle bases align to TRBD1. The source was cultured CD8+ T cells from PBMCs, collected from culture after CMV antigen stimulation. The sequence was collected from a human donor in good health (CMV status not recorded). Some clones in this sample may be carry-over from other donors' samples. In nucleotides, the sequence is TGCAGTGCTACAGACAGGGGGGATACCAAAAACATTCAGTACTTC. Its protein reads: CSATDRGDTKNIQYF.